The 9 T cell receptor beta chains below come from one sample, sequenced in a study of Ad26.COV2.S vaccination and SARS-CoV-2 variants. As for treatment: about 20 received Ad26.COV2.S at low or high dose, single or two shots; about 5 received placebo; per-sample allocation not given. Specimen acquisition occurred on day 63 following the initial vaccine or placebo injection. Clones were sequenced by immunoSEQ multiplex PCR, and TCRdb holds only the in-frame ones, with some missing. The sample holds around 400,000 clones, 90% seen once. The sequencing used peripheral blood, collected in a trial of Ad26.COV2.S vaccine versus placebo. These receptors were obtained from a person between 18 and 60 years old who received the Ad26.COV2.S COVID-19 vaccine or a placebo.

The chain is built from TRBV4-3 and TRBJ2-1, with 10 bases identical to TRBD2. The CDR3 is 16 residues long. Germline V gene lookup returns CDR1 LGHNA and CDR2 YSLEER. V was clipped by 1 base and J by 11 bases; unmatched bases: 11. The CDR3 sequence: CASSQVGEAGGRKQFF. CDR3 DNA sequence: TGCGCCAGCAGCCAAGTTGGGGAAGCGGGAGGGCGGAAGCAGTTCTTC.

This clone showed up just a few times. The chain combines TRBV27 with TRBJ2-7; D might be TRBD2 (6 bases). Trimming cost V 6 bases and J 5 bases, with 14 bases left between them. The CDR3 sequence is 13 residues long. CDR1 is MNHEY and CDR2 is SMNVEV in the germline V gene (reference sequence). The CDR3 region is CASRPGLWDEQYF. DNA for the CDR3: TGTGCCAGCAGGCCGGGACTGTGGGACGAGCAGTACTTC.

In its sample, this clone was seen a few times. J is TRBJ1-1 and V is TRBV28, with 12 bases that match TRBD1. Germline CDR1 and CDR2: MDHEN and SYDVKM. The CDR3 spans 14 residues. V dropped 6 bases and J dropped 11; count of bases not matched to a gene: 10. CDR3 nucleotides: TGTGCCAGCAGGGGGGGACAGGGGGCGAGGTTGGCTTTCTTT. Its translation: CASRGGQGARLAFF. The variable domain in full, completed from reference TRBV28 and TRBJ1-1, reads DVKVTQSSRYLVKRTGEKVFLECVQDMDHENMFWYRQDPGLGLRLIYFSYDVKMKEKGDIPEGYSVSREKKERFSLILESASTNQTSMYLCASRGGQGARLAFFGQGTRLTVV.

For this clone: The same CDR3 arises from other DNA sequences in this sample as well. This chain links TRBV7-3 with TRBJ1-1; perhaps TRBD1 as D (5 bases). Looked up from germline, CDR1 is SGHTA and CDR2 is FQGTGA. The germline V and J ends were trimmed by 2 bases and 0 bases, with 7 bases remaining between them. This CDR3 comprises 14 residues. CDR3: CASSLGGMNTEAFF. The CDR3 nucleotides are TGTGCCAGCAGCTTAGGGGGTATGAACACTGAAGCTTTCTTT.

This clone was seen once. The V gene is TRBV27, the J gene TRBJ2-1, with unresolved D. The CDR3 loop spans 11 amino acids. Germline V gene lookup returns CDR1 MNHEY and CDR2 SMNVEV (reference sequence). V was trimmed by 8 bases and J by 8 bases, leaving 10 bases between them. The CDR3 reads CASSHRYEQFF. CDR3 DNA: TGTGCCAGCTCGCATCGGTATGAGCAGTTCTTC.

CDR3 in amino acids: CASSSVTSGRAYEQYF. CDR3 DNA sequence: TGTGCCAGCAGCTCCGTGACTAGCGGGAGGGCCTACGAGCAGTACTTC. The rearrangement joins TRBV11-2 to TRBJ2-7; 14 nucleotides line up with TRBD2. The junction had 4 bases not matched to a gene; V was cut back by 4 bases and J by 2 bases. Germline-derived CDR1 and CDR2 are SGHAT and FQNNGV. This CDR3 is 16 amino acids long.

This sequence joins TRBV5-1 and TRBJ2-6; D tentatively fits TRBD1 or TRBD2 (5 bases each). Germline V gene sequence: CDR1 SGHRS, CDR2 YFSETQ. The CDR3 is 18 amino acids. Trimming shortened V by 1 base and J by 0 bases, and 14 bases separated the two germline ends. This CDR3 reads CASSLTPGTSSGANVLTF. Written as DNA, the CDR3 is TGCGCCAGCAGCTTGACGCCAGGGACCTCCTCTGGGGCCAACGTCCTGACTTTC.

V is TRBV7-2 and J is TRBJ1-1, with unresolved D. Germline CDR1 and CDR2: SGHTA and FQGNSA. CDR3 length: 12 residues. V was clipped by 1 base and J by 4 bases, with 4 bases between them. For the CDR3, the DNA is TGTGCCAGCAGCTTAGGGACCACTGAAGCTTTCTTT. Its protein is CASSLGTTEAFF.

V usage is TRBV14 and J usage is TRBJ2-3; 7 bases line up with TRBD1. The CDR3 runs 15 residues. The trim removed 2 bases at V and 6 bases at J, leaving 8 bases unmatched. Germline CDR1 reads SGHDN; CDR2 reads FVKESK. The CDR3 sequence: CASSQRTGTGDTQYF. The CDR3 bases are TGTGCCAGCAGCCAACGGACAGGAACTGGCGATACGCAGTATTTT.